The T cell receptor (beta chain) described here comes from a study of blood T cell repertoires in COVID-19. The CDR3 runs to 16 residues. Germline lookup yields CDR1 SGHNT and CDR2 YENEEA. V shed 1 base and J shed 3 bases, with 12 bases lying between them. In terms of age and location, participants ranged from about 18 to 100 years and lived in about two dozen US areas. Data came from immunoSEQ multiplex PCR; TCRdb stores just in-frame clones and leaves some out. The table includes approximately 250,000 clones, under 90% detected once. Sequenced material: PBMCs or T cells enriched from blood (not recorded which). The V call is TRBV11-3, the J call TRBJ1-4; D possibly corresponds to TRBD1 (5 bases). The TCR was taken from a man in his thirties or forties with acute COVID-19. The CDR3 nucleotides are TGTGCCAGCAGCTTAGCCAGGGCTCTACCTAATGAAAAACTGTTTTTT. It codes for CASSLARALPNEKLFF.